This T cell receptor beta chain was obtained from a study of identical twins. This clonotype was detected a few times. The antigen is not known. Study-wide findings and caveats: Researchers reported excess low generation probability among twin-shared out-of-frame alpha sequences. Cord blood's abundant beta clonotypes had fewer insertions, unlike memory repertoires. Cross-sectional statistics underpinned the conclusions; the same donors were not followed.

Trimming took 1 base from V and 1 from J, leaving 9 bases between them. CDR3 length: 15 amino acids. The germline CDR1 and CDR2 sequences are MGHRA and YSYEKL. TCRdb reprocessed the 5' RACE reads via MiXCR and lists one record per CDR3 protein. The table lists 700,000 to 950,000 distinct CDR3 sequences, around 12% of them singletons. These data were likewise used in another study, on yellow fever vaccine responses in identical twins.

The rearrangement links TRBV4-1 to TRBJ2-3, with a tentative D call TRBD2 (6 bases). The receptor comes from a woman younger than 30 in good health. Source material: PBMCs. The CDR3 region has the DNA TGCGCCAGCAGCCAAGCACGACTAGGCACAGATACGCAGTATTTT. Its translation: CASSQARLGTDTQYF.